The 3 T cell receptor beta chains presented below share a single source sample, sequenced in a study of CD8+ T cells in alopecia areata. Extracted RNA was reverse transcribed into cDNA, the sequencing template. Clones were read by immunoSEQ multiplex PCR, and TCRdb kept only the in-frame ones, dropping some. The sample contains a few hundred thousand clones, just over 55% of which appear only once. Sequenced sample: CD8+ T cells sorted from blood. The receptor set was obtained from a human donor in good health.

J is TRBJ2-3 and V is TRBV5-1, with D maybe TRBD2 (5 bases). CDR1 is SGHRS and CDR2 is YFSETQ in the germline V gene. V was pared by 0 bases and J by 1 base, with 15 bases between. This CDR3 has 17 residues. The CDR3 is CASSLEEFSVGTDTQYF. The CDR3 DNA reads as TGCGCCAGCAGCTTGGAAGAATTTAGCGTCGGCACAGATACGCAGTATTTT.

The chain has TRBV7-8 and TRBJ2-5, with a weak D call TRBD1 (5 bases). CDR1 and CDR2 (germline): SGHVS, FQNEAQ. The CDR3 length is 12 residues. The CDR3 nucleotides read TGTGGGGTAGGGGTAGCTCAAGAGACCCAGTACTTC. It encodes CGVGVAQETQYF.

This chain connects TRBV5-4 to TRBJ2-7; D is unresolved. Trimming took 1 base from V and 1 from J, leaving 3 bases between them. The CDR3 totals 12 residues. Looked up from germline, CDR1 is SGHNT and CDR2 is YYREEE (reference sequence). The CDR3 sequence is CASSLPSYEQYF. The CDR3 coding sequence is TGTGCCAGCAGCTTGCCTTCCTACGAGCAGTACTTC.